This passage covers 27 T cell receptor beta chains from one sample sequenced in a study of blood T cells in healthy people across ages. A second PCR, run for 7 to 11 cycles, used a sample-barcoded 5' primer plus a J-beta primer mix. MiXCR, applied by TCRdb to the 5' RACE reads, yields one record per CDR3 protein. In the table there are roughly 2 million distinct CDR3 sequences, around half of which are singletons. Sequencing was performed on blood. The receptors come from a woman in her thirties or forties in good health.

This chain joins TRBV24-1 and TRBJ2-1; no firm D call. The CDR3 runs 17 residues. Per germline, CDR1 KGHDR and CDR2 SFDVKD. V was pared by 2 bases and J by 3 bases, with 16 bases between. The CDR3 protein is CATSDSPPGRGYNEQFF. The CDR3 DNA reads TGTGCCACCAGTGATTCGCCCCCCGGACGAGGCTACAATGAGCAGTTCTTC.

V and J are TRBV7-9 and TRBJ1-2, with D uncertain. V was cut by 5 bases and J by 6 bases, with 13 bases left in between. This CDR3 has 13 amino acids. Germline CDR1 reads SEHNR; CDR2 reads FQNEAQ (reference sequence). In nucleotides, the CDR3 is TGTGCCAGCAGCCTAGAGAGGTACAATGGCTACACCTTC. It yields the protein CASSLERYNGYTF.

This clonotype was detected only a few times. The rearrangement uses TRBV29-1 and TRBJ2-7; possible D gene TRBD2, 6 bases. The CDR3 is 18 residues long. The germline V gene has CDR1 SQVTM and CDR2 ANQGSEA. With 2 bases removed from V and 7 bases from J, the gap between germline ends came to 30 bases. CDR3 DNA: TGCAGCGTTGAATGGGTGGGGAGGACGGATGTATCTCGGAGGGAGCAGTACTTC. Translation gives CSVEWVGRTDVSRREQYF.

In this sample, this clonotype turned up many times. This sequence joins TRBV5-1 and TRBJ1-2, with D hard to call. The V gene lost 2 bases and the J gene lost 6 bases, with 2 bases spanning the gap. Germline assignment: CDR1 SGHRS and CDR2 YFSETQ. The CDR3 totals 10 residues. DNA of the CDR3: TGCGCCAGCAGCTTTAATGGCTACACCTTC. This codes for CASSFNGYTF.

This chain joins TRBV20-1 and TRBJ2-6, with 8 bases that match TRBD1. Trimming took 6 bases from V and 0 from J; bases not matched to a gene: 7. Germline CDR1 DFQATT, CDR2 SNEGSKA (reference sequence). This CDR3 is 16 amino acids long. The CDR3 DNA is TGCAGTGCACAAGGACAGGGTTTCTCTGGGGCCAACGTCCTGACTTTC. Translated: CSAQGQGFSGANVLTF.

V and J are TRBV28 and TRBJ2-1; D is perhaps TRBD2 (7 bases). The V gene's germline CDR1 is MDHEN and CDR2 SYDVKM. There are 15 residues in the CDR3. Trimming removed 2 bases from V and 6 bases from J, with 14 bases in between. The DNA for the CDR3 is TGTGCCAGCAGTTTAGGGGGGGGGCCCCGCAATGAGCAGTTCTTC. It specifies CASSLGGGPRNEQFF.

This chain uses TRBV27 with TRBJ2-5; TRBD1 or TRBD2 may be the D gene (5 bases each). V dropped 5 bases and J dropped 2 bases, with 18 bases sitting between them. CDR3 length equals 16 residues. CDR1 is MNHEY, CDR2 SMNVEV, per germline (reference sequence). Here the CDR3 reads CASSPRAGSLQETQYF. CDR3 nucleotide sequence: TGTGCCAGCAGTCCCCGGGCAGGGAGCTTACAAGAGACCCAGTACTTC.

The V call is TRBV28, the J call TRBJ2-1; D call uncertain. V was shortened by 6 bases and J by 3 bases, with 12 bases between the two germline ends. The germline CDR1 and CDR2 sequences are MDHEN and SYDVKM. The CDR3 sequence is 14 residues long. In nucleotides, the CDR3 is TGTGCCAGCAGCACTGGCAACTTCTACAATGAGCAGTTCTTC. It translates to CASSTGNFYNEQFF.

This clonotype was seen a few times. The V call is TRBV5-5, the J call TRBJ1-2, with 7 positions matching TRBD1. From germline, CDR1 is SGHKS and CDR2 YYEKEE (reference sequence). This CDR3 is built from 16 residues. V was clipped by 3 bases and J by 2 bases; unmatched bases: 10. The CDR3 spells CASSYRDRGFNYGYTF. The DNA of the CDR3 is TGTGCCAGCAGCTACCGGGACAGAGGATTCAACTATGGCTACACCTTC.

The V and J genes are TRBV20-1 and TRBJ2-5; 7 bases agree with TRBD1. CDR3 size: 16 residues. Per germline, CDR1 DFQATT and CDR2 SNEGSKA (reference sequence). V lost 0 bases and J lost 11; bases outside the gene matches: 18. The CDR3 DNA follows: TGCAGTGCTAGAGATCAAGTGAGGGGGCGAGGCATGGAGCAGTACTTC. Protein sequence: CSARDQVRGRGMEQYF.

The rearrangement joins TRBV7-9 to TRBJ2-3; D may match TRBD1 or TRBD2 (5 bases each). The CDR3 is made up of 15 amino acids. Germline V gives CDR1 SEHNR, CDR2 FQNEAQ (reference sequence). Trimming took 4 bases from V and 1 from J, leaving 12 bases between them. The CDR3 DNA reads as TGTGCCAGCAGCTCTGGGGACGGGCGCACAGATACGCAGTATTTT. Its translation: CASSSGDGRTDTQYF.

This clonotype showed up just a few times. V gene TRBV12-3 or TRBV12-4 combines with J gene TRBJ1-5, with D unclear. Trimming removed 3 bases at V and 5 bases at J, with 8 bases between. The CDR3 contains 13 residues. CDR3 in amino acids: CASSFWQDQPQHF. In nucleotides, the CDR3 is TGTGCCAGCAGTTTCTGGCAGGATCAGCCCCAGCATTTT.

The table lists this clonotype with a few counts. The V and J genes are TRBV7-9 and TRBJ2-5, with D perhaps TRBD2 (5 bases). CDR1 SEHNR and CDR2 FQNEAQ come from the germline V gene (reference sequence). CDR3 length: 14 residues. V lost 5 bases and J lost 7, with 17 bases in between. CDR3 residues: CASSPSTDFGTQYF. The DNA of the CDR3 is TGTGCCAGCAGCCCCAGTACGGACTTCGGGACCCAGTACTTC.

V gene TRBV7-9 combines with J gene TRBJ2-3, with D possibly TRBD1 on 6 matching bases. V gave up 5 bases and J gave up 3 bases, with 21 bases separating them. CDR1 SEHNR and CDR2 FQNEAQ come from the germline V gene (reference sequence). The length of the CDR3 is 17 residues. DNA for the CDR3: TGTGCCAGCAGCCTAGGGGGTTTAGCGCTCAAAACAGATACGCAGTATTTT. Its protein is CASSLGGLALKTDTQYF.

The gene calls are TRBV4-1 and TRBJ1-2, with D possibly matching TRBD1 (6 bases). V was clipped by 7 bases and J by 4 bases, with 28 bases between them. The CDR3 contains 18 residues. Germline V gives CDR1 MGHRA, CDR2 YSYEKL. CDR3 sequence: CASTSMGDTRVRGYGYTF. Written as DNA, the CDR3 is TGCGCCAGCACCTCCATGGGGGACACCAGGGTCCGGGGCTATGGCTACACCTTC.

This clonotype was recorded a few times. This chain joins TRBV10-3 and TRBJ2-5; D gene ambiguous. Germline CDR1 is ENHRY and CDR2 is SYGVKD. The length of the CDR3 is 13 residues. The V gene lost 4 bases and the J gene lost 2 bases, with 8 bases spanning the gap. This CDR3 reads CAISGSAQETQYF. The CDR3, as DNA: TGTGCCATCAGTGGGTCGGCACAAGAGACCCAGTACTTC.

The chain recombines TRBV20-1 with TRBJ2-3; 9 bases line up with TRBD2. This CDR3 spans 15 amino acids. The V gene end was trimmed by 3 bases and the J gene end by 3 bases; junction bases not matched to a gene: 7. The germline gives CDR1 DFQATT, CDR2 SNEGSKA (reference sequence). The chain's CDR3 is CSASNSGGRTDTQYF. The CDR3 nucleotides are TGCAGTGCTAGCAATAGCGGGGGAAGGACAGATACGCAGTATTTT.

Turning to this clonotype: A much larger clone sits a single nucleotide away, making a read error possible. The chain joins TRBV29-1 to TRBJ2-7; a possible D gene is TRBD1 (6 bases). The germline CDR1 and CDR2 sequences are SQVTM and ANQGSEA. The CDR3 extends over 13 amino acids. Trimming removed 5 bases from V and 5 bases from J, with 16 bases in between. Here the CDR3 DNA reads TGCAGCGTTATACAGGGAATTTCCGACGAGCAGTACTTC. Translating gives CSVIQGISDEQYF.

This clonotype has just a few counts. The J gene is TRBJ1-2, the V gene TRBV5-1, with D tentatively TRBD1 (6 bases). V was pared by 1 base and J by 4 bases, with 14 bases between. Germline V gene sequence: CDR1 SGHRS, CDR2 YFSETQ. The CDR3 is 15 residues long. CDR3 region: CASSLSGTPTYGYTF. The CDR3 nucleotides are TGCGCCAGCAGCTTGAGCGGGACACCAACCTATGGCTACACCTTC.

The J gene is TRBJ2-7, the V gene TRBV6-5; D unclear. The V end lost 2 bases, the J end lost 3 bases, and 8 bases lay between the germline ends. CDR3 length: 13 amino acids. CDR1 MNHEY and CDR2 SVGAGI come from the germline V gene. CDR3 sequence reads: CASSYAFYYEQYF. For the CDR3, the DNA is TGTGCCAGCAGTTACGCCTTTTACTACGAGCAGTACTTC.

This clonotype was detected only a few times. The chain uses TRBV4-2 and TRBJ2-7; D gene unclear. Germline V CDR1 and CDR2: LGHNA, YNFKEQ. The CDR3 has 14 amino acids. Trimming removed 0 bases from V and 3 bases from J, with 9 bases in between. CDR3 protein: CASSQDRQDYEQYF. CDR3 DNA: TGTGCCAGCAGCCAAGATCGCCAGGACTACGAGCAGTACTTC.

The CDR3 here is CASSQEGWEGDSVYEQFF. In DNA, the CDR3 is TGTGCCAGCAGCCAAGAAGGATGGGAGGGGGACAGTGTGTATGAGCAGTTCTTC. This chain joins TRBV4-2 and TRBJ2-1; either TRBD1 or TRBD2 may fit D (7 bases each). Germline CDR1 is LGHNA and CDR2 is YNFKEQ. The CDR3 extends over 18 amino acids. V was trimmed by 0 bases and J by 8 bases, leaving 23 bases between them.

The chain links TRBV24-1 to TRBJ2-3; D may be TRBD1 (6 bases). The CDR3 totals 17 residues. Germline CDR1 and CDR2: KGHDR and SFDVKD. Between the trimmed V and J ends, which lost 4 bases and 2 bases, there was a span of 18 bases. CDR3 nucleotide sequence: TGTGCCACCAGTGACCAGTCTACAGGGAGAGTCACAGATACGCAGTATTTT. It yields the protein CATSDQSTGRVTDTQYF.

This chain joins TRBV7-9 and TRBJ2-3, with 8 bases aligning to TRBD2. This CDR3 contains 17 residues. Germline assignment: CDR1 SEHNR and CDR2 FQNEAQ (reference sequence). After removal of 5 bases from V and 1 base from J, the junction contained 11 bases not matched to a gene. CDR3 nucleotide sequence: TGTGCCAGCAGCGATTGGGGAAGCGGGGGACGCACAGATACGCAGTATTTT. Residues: CASSDWGSGGRTDTQYF.

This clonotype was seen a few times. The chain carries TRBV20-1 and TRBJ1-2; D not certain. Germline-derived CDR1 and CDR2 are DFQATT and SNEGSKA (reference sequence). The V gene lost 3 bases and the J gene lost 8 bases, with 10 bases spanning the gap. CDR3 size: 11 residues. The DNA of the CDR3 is TGCAGTGCTAGGACGGGAGGGGGCTACACCTTC. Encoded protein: CSARTGGGYTF.

CDR3 residues: CSAEKADTQYF. CDR3 DNA sequence: TGCAGTGCTGAGAAGGCAGATACGCAGTATTTT. This chain joins TRBV20-1 and TRBJ2-3; D remains ambiguous. Trimming took 5 bases from V and 4 from J, leaving 7 bases between them. Germline V gives CDR1 DFQATT, CDR2 SNEGSKA (reference sequence). This CDR3 spans 11 amino acids.

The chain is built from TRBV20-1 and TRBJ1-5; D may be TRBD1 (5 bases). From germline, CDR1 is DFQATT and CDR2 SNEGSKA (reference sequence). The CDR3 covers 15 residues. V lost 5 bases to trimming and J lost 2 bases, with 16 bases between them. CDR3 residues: CSAGGLGGGNQPQHF. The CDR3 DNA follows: TGCAGTGCTGGGGGTTTGGGGGGTGGCAATCAGCCCCAGCATTTT.